The 27 T cell receptor beta chains in this list originate from one sample, sequenced in a study of blood T cell repertoires in COVID-19. Profiling relied on immunoSEQ multiplex PCR, and the TCRdb table lists in-frame clones only, not all of them. The table shows around 320,000 clones, with 88% occurring only once. Sequencing used peripheral blood. These receptors were taken from a woman aged 25-40 years who had recovered from COVID-19.

The rearrangement joins TRBV11-2 to TRBJ1-4, with a tentative D call TRBD1 (5 bases). V lost 5 bases and J lost 1, with 11 bases in between. Germline V gene lookup returns CDR1 SGHAT and CDR2 FQNNGV. This CDR3 contains 15 residues. CDR3 nucleotides: TGTGCCAGCAGCCGCGGGGGTGGAACTAATGAAAAACTGTTTTTT. Translating gives CASSRGGGTNEKLFF.

The chain recombines TRBV4-3 with TRBJ1-5; no firm D call. The CDR3 totals 17 residues. CDR1 and CDR2 (germline): LGHNA, YSLEER. V gave up 0 bases and J gave up 2 bases, with 14 bases separating them. CDR3 amino acids: CASSQDRPSGGNQPQHF. In nucleotides, the CDR3 is TGCGCCAGCAGCCAAGATAGGCCGTCGGGAGGCAATCAGCCCCAGCATTTT.

This clone has just a few counts. The V call is TRBV20-1, the J call TRBJ1-2, with D perhaps TRBD1 (6 bases). V dropped 6 bases and J dropped 6 bases, with 11 bases sitting between them. The CDR3 totals 11 residues. Per germline, CDR1 DFQATT and CDR2 SNEGSKA (reference sequence). CDR3: CSAPGDDGYTF. The CDR3 DNA is TGCAGTGCCCCAGGGGATGATGGCTACACCTTC.

The chain uses TRBV28 and TRBJ1-5, with unresolved D. The CDR3 covers 16 residues. Germline V gene sequence: CDR1 MDHEN, CDR2 SYDVKM. V lost 8 bases to trimming and J lost 5 bases, with 22 bases between them. The CDR3 sequence is CASHSPPRALYQPQHF. The CDR3 DNA sequence: TGTGCCAGCCACTCACCCCCGAGGGCCCTTTATCAGCCCCAGCATTTT.

V and J are TRBV5-1 and TRBJ1-4; D might be TRBD1 (5 bases). Germline-derived CDR1 and CDR2 are SGHRS and YFSETQ. The V end lost 1 base, the J end lost 6 bases, and 13 bases lay between the germline ends. The CDR3 consists of 15 residues. The CDR3 DNA reads as TGCGCCAGCAGCTTGATTCCCGGGGGGGATGAAAAACTGTTTTTT. This sequence encodes CASSLIPGGDEKLFF. Drawing the rest from reference TRBV5-1 and TRBJ1-4, the complete variable domain is KAGVTQTPRYLIKTRGQQVTLSCSPISGHRSVSWYQQTPGQGLQFLFEYFSETQRNKGNFPGRFSGRQFSNSRSEMNVSTLELGDSALYLCASSLIPGGDEKLFFGSGTQLSVL.

The chain carries TRBV18 and TRBJ2-5; D perhaps matches TRBD2 (6 bases). The germline V gene encodes CDR1 KGHSH and CDR2 LQKENI. Trimming cost V 6 bases and J 4 bases, with 15 bases left between them. The CDR3 spans 14 residues. This CDR3 is CASSSIGGLETQYF. The CDR3 region has the DNA TGTGCCAGCTCCTCCATTGGGGGACTAGAGACCCAGTACTTC.

The chain carries TRBV5-1 and TRBJ2-1; 11 bases line up with TRBD1. The V gene end was trimmed by 7 bases and the J gene end by 0 bases; junction bases not matched to a gene: 0. Germline V CDR1 and CDR2: SGHRS, YFSETQ. This CDR3 is built from 14 residues. The CDR3 DNA is TGCGCCAGCGGGACAGGGGGCTCCTACAATGAGCAGTTCTTC. As protein: CASGTGGSYNEQFF.

The chain joins TRBV9 to TRBJ1-2; 8 bases agree with TRBD1. Germline V gives CDR1 SGDLS, CDR2 YYNGEE. Trimming cost V 0 bases and J 8 bases; bases outside gene matches: 3. The CDR3 spans 13 residues. CDR3 in DNA: TGTGCCAGCAGCGTAGGGGCAGGGGGCGGCTACACCTTC. As protein: CASSVGAGGGYTF.

This sequence joins TRBV9 and TRBJ2-1; D is ambiguous. The ends were cut back, 3 bases at V and 6 bases at J, with 4 bases in the middle. The CDR3 has 11 amino acids. In germline, CDR1 is SGDLS, CDR2 YYNGEE. CDR3: CASSASNEQFF. The CDR3 DNA is TGTGCCAGCAGCGCGAGCAATGAGCAGTTCTTC.

The rearrangement links TRBV5-1 to TRBJ2-3; 8 nucleotides match TRBD1. Germline assignment: CDR1 SGHRS and CDR2 YFSETQ. The length of the CDR3 is 16 residues. The V and J ends lost 4 bases and 0 bases, in that order; junction bases with no gene match: 7. CDR3 nucleotides: TGCGCCAGCAGCAACGGACAGGGCGCCAGCACAGATACGCAGTATTTT. Its translation is CASSNGQGASTDTQYF.

CDR3 residues: CASSSLGGMNTEAFF. For the CDR3, the DNA is TGTGCCAGCAGTTCCTTGGGGGGAATGAACACTGAAGCTTTCTTT. The chain is built from TRBV6-5 and TRBJ1-1; possibly TRBD1 for D (5 bases). Germline CDR1 and CDR2: MNHEY and SVGAGI. V was pared by 4 bases and J by 0 bases, with 12 bases between. The CDR3 consists of 15 residues.

The V call is TRBV7-9, the J call TRBJ2-7; no clear D gene. This CDR3 is built from 12 residues. The V end was cut by 3 bases, the J end by 2 bases, with 5 bases between. Germline V gene sequence: CDR1 SEHNR, CDR2 FQNEAQ (reference sequence). In DNA, the CDR3 is TGTGCCAGCAGCTTTATCGCCTACGAGCAGTACTTC. Translating it yields CASSFIAYEQYF.

This chain joins TRBV6-6 and TRBJ1-2; D unresolved. CDR3 length equals 12 residues. Trimming stripped 7 bases from V and 0 bases from J, with 6 bases between. Germline V lookup: CDR1 MNHNY, CDR2 SVGAGI (reference sequence). CDR3 loop: CASTQANYGYTF. In DNA form, the CDR3 reads TGTGCCAGCACCCAGGCTAACTATGGCTACACCTTC.

CDR3 loop: CASSDKEPFGNEQFF. Written as DNA, the CDR3 is TGTGCCAGCAGTGATAAAGAGCCCTTCGGCAATGAGCAGTTCTTC. The chain links TRBV6-1 to TRBJ2-1, with D unclear. From germline, CDR1 is MNHNS and CDR2 SASEGT. With 3 bases removed from V and 6 bases from J, the gap between germline ends came to 15 bases. CDR3 length equals 15 residues.

J is TRBJ2-2 and V is TRBV4-2; TRBD2 matches 7 bases. The CDR3 consists of 15 residues. CDR1 is LGHNA and CDR2 is YNFKEQ in the germline V gene. V trimming: 8 bases; J trimming: 0 bases; junction bases outside the gene matches: 6. The CDR3, as DNA: TGTGCCAGCGGCTCCGGGACTACGAACACCGGGGAGCTGTTTTTT. Amino acid sequence: CASGSGTTNTGELFF.

The rearrangement joins TRBV7-9 to TRBJ1-2, with TRBD1 as a possible D gene (5 bases). Germline CDR1 SEHNR, CDR2 FQNEAQ (reference sequence). V was clipped by 3 bases and J by 5 bases, with 10 bases between them. The CDR3 consists of 13 residues. CDR3 DNA: TGTGCCAGCAGCTTGGGGCAAGTTTATGGCTACACCTTC. Protein sequence: CASSLGQVYGYTF.

V gene TRBV27 combines with J gene TRBJ2-7; D perhaps matches TRBD1 (7 bases). The CDR3 loop spans 13 amino acids. Germline CDR1 is MNHEY and CDR2 is SMNVEV (reference sequence). V was cut by 5 bases and J by 3 bases, with 11 bases left in between. The CDR3 loop is CASSAGQSYEQYF. The DNA for the CDR3 is TGTGCCAGCAGTGCGGGACAGAGCTACGAGCAGTACTTC.

Concerning this clone itself: The sample holds other DNA sequences that translate to the same CDR3. The V call is TRBV19, the J call TRBJ2-2; TRBD2 might be the D (5 bases). Trimming pared 2 bases from V and 7 bases from J, leaving 8 bases between. From germline, CDR1 is LNHDA and CDR2 SQIVND (reference sequence). There are 13 residues in the CDR3. CDR3 sequence: CASSIFGDGELFF. In nucleotides, the CDR3 is TGTGCCAGTAGTATATTCGGGGACGGGGAGCTGTTTTTT.

The genes are TRBV12-3 or TRBV12-4 and TRBJ1-2; D possibly corresponds to TRBD1 (6 bases). V dropped 7 bases and J dropped 5 bases, with 14 bases sitting between them. This CDR3 spans 13 amino acids. This CDR3 reads CASTTAGVYGYTF. The CDR3 DNA reads as TGTGCCAGCACCACAGCAGGGGTATATGGCTACACCTTC.

The CDR3 sequence: CASSVEDGKETQYF. The CDR3 DNA sequence: TGTGCCAGCAGCGTAGAAGACGGGAAAGAGACCCAGTACTTC. The genes are TRBV9 and TRBJ2-5, with D perhaps TRBD2 (5 bases). Trimming took off 0 bases at V and 3 bases at J, with 9 bases between the two ends. Germline V gene lookup returns CDR1 SGDLS and CDR2 YYNGEE. This CDR3 is 14 amino acids long.

This chain links TRBV6-5 with TRBJ1-2, with 7 positions matching TRBD1. The germline V gene encodes CDR1 MNHEY and CDR2 SVGAGI. This CDR3 is 15 amino acids long. V lost 4 bases, J lost 5 bases, and 10 bases stayed unmatched. Here the CDR3 DNA reads TGTGCCAGCAGTTCCCCCGATACAGGGGAGTATGGCTACACCTTC. This gives the protein CASSSPDTGEYGYTF.

V and J are TRBV11-3 and TRBJ2-3, with 8 nucleotides matching TRBD1. Germline CDR1 SGHNT, CDR2 YENEEA. J gave up 6 bases and V 6 bases, and 14 bases lay outside the gene matches. The CDR3 is 16 amino acids. CDR3 amino acids: CASSLAGGHPGDTQYF. The CDR3 region has the DNA TGTGCCAGCAGTTTGGCAGGGGGCCACCCCGGCGATACGCAGTATTTT.

The chain links TRBV5-4 to TRBJ1-2, with no clear D. Trimming removed 3 bases from V and 4 bases from J, with 4 bases in between. The CDR3 loop spans 11 amino acids. The germline V gene has CDR1 SGHNT and CDR2 YYREEE (reference sequence). CDR3 in amino acids: CASSSIYGYTF. CDR3 in DNA: TGTGCCAGCAGCTCCATCTATGGCTACACCTTC.

This sequence joins TRBV14 and TRBJ2-5; D may be TRBD2 (6 bases). CDR3 length: 16 amino acids. V was shortened by 1 base and J by 4 bases, with 16 bases between the two germline ends. The germline gives CDR1 SGHDN, CDR2 FVKESK. The CDR3 here is CASSQVRTTQGETQYF. Written as DNA, the CDR3 is TGTGCCAGCAGCCAAGTCCGGACTACTCAGGGAGAGACCCAGTACTTC. The full variable domain, its missing parts supplied by reference TRBV14 and TRBJ2-5, is EAGVTQFPSHSVIEKGQTVTLRCDPISGHDNLYWYRRVMGKEIKFLLHFVKESKQDESGMPNNRFLAERTGGTYSTLKVQPAELEDSGVYFCASSQVRTTQGETQYFGPGTRLLVL.

V and J are TRBV28 and TRBJ1-3; maybe TRBD1 (6 bases). V gave up 6 bases and J gave up 2 bases, with 14 bases separating them. The CDR3 covers 15 residues. Germline values: CDR1 MDHEN, CDR2 SYDVKM. This CDR3 reads CASSEQGRAGNTIYF. Written as DNA, the CDR3 is TGTGCCAGCAGCGAACAGGGTCGGGCTGGAAACACCATATATTTT.

The genes are TRBV6-2 or TRBV6-3 and TRBJ1-1; D is possibly TRBD1 (5 bases). The CDR3 is 15 amino acids. V was cut by 2 bases and J by 0 bases, with 10 bases left in between. CDR1 is MNHEY, CDR2 SVGEGT, per germline. The CDR3 spells CASSYGGTLNTEAFF. CDR3 DNA sequence: TGTGCCAGCAGTTACGGGGGGACCCTGAACACTGAAGCTTTCTTT.

The rearrangement links TRBV7-9 to TRBJ2-5; TRBD2 matches 11 bases. This CDR3 region has 16 residues. J was trimmed by 1 base and V by 3 bases; bases with no gene match: 4. The germline CDR1 and CDR2 sequences are SEHNR and FQNEAQ (reference sequence). CDR3 protein: CASSLASGGFQETQYF. CDR3 coding DNA: TGTGCCAGCAGCTTGGCTAGCGGGGGGTTCCAAGAGACCCAGTACTTC.